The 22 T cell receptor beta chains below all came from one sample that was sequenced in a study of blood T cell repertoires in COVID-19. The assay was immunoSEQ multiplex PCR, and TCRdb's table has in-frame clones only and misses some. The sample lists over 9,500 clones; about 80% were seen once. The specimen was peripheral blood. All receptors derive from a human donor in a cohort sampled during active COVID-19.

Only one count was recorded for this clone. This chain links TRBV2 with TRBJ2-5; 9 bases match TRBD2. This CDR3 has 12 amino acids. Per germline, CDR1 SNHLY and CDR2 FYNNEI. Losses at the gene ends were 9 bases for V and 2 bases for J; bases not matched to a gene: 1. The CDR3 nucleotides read TGTGCCAGAGGACTAGCGCAAGAGACCCAGTACTTC. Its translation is CARGLAQETQYF.

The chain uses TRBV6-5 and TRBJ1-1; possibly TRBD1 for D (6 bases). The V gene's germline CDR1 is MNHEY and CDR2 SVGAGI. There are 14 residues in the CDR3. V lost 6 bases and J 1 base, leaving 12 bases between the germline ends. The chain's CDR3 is CASSVQGGNTEAFF. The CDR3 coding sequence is TGTGCCAGCAGCGTACAGGGTGGGAACACTGAAGCTTTCTTT.

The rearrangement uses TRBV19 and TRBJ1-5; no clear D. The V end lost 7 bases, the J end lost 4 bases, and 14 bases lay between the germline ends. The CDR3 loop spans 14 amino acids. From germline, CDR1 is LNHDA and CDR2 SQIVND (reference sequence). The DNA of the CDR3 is TGTGCCAGTACCGAGGCGTTGGGTAATCAGCCCCAGCATTTT. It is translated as CASTEALGNQPQHF.

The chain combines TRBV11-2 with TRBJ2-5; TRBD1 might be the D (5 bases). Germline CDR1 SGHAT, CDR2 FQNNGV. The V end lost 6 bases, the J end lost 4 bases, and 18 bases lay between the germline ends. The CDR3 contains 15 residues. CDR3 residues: CASSPTDSIIETQYF. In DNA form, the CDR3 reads TGTGCCAGCAGTCCGACAGACTCGATTATAGAGACCCAGTACTTC. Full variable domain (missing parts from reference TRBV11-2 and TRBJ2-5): EAGVAQSPRYKIIEKRQSVAFWCNPISGHATLYWYQQILGQGPKLLIQFQNNGVVDDSQLPKDRFSAERLKGVDSTLKIQPAKLEDSAVYLCASSPTDSIIETQYFGPGTRLLVL.

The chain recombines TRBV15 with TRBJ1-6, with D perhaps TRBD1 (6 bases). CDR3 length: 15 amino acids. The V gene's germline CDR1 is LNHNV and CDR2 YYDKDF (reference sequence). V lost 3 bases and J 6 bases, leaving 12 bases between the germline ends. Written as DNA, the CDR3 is TGTGCCACCAGCAGGGACAGCCCCTCTAATTCACCCCTCCACTTT. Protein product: CATSRDSPSNSPLHF.

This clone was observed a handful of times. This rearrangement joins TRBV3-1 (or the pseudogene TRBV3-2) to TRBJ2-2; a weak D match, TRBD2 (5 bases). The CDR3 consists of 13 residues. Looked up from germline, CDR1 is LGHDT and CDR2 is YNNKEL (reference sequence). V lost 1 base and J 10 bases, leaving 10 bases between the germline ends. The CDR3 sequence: CASSQGVRVELFF. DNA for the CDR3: TGTGCCAGCAGCCAAGGGGTGCGGGTGGAGCTGTTTTTT.

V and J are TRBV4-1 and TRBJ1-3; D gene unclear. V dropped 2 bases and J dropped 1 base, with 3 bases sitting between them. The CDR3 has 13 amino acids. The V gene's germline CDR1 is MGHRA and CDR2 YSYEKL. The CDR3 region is CASSQSSGNTIYF. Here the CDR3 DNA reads TGCGCCAGCAGCCAATCATCTGGAAACACCATATATTTT.

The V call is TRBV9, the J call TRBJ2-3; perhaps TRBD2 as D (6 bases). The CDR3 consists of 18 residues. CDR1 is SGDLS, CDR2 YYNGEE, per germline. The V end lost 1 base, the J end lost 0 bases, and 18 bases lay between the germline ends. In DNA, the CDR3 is TGTGCCAGCAGCGTAAGTCCAGCGGAGGGATATAGCACAGATACGCAGTATTTT. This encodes CASSVSPAEGYSTDTQYF.

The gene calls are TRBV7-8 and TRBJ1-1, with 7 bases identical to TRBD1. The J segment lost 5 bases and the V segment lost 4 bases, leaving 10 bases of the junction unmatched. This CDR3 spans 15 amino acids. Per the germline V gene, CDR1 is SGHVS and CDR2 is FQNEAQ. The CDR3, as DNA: TGTGCCAGCAGCTCAGGTAGGGGACAGCTGACTGAAGCTTTCTTT. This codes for CASSSGRGQLTEAFF.

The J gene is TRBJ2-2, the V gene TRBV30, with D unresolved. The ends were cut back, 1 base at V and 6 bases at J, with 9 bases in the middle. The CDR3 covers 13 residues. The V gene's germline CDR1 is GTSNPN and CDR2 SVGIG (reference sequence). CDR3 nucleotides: TGTGCCTGGAGTGCTCTAGTGGCCGGGGAGCTGTTTTTT. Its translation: CAWSALVAGELFF. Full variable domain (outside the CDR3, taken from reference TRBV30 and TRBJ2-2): SQTIHQWPATLVQPVGSPLSLECTVEGTSNPNLYWYRQAAGRGLQLLFYSVGIGQISSEVPQNLSASRPQDRQFILSSKKLLLSDSGFYLCAWSALVAGELFFGEGSRLTVL.

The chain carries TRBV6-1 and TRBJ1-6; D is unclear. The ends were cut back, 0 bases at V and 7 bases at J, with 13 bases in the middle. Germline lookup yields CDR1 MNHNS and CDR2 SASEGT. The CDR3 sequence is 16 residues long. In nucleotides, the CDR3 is TGTGCCAGCAGTGAAGCCCCCGGGTTTGGAAATTCACCCCTCCACTTT. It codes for CASSEAPGFGNSPLHF.

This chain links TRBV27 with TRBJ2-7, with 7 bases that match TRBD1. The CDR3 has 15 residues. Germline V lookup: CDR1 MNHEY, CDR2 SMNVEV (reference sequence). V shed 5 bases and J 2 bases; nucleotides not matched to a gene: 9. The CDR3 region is CASSSGQDLPYEQYF. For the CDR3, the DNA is TGTGCCAGCAGTAGCGGACAGGATTTGCCCTACGAGCAGTACTTC.

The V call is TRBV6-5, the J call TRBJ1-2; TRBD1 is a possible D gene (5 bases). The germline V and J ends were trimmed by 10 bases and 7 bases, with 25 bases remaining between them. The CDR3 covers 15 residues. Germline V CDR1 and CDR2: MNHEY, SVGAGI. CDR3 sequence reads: CATIGLSGQGGGYTF. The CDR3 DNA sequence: TGTGCCACCATTGGGCTGTCGGGGCAGGGAGGTGGCTACACCTTC.

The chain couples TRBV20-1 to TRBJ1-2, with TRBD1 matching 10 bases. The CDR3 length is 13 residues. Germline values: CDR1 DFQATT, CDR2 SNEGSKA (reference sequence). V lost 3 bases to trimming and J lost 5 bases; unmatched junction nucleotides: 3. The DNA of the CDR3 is TGCAGTGCTAGTCTGGACAGGGGGTATGGCTACACCTTC. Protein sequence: CSASLDRGYGYTF.

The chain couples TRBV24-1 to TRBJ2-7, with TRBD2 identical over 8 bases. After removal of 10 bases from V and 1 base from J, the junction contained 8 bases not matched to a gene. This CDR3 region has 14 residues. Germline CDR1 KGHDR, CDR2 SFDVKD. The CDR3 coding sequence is TGTGCCACGCAAGGGAGCGGGGGATCCTACGAGCAGTACTTC. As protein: CATQGSGGSYEQYF.

CDR3 residues: CASIPSRGGGGTQYF. The CDR3 region has the DNA TGTGCCAGCATACCATCCCGGGGGGGCGGAGGGACCCAGTACTTC. The genes are TRBV28 and TRBJ2-5, with 8 bases lining up with TRBD2. V lost 7 bases and J lost 7; bases outside the gene matches: 14. The CDR3 contains 15 residues. Germline CDR1 is MDHEN and CDR2 is SYDVKM.

The CDR3 is CASSIGGHGANVLTF. Written as DNA, the CDR3 is TGTGCCAGTAGTATAGGGGGGCACGGGGCCAACGTCCTGACTTTC. The chain is built from TRBV19 and TRBJ2-6; possibly TRBD1 for D (6 bases). Germline values: CDR1 LNHDA, CDR2 SQIVND (reference sequence). The CDR3 runs 15 residues. Trimming took 1 base from V and 4 from J, leaving 8 bases between them.

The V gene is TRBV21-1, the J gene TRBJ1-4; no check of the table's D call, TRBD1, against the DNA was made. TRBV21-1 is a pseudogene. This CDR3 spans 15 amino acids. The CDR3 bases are TGTGCCAGCAGTACTCAGGGTAAGTTGTATGAAAAACTGTTTTTT. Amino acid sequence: CASSTQGKLYEKLFF.

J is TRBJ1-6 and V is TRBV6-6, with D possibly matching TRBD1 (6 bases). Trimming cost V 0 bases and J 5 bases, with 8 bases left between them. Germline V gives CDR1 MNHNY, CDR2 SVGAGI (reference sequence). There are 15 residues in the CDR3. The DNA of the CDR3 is TGTGCCAGCAGTTACTCGGGACAAGATAATTCACCCCTCCACTTT. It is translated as CASSYSGQDNSPLHF.

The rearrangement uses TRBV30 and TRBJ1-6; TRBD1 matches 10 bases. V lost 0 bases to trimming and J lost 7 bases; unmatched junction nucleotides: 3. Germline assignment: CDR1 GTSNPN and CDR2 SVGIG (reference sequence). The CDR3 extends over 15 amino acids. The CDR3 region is CAWSVRDRGNSPLHF. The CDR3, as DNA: TGTGCCTGGAGTGTAAGGGACAGGGGAAATTCACCCCTCCACTTT.

The CDR3 loop is CAWNEGTNYGYTF. CDR3 sequence (DNA): TGTGCCTGGAACGAGGGTACTAACTATGGCTACACCTTC. The J gene is TRBJ1-2, the V gene TRBV30; D is unresolved. Germline V gene data show CDR1 as GTSNPN and CDR2 as SVGIG (reference sequence). Deletions cut 4 bases from V and 0 bases from J, with 9 bases between. This CDR3 contains 13 residues.

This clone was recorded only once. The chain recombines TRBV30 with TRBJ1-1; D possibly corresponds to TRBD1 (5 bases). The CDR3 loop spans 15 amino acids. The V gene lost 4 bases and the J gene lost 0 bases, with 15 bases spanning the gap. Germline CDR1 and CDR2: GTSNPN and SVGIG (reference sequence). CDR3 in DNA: TGTGCCTGGAAGGTGGGGGGTACGGTGAACACTGAAGCTTTCTTT. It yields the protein CAWKVGGTVNTEAFF.